The 26 T cell receptor beta chains below were found in one sample sequenced in a study of CXCR3-negative and CXCR3-positive naive CD8 T cells. These receptors are not linked to any known antigen. General study points: The study found more hydrophobic TRB CDR3s in CXCR3-positive naive cells than in CXCR3-negative naive cells.

UMI labels and 5' RACE were used to prepare the TRB cDNA libraries. One entry per CDR3 protein, without DNA, is what TCRdb gives after re-calling the 5' RACE reads. Recorded for this sample: around 160,000 distinct CDR3 sequences. Material for sequencing was naive CXCR3+ CD8+ T cells from blood. Indicated subset: CD45RO-CCR7+CD27+CD95- naive CD8+ T cells expressing CXCR3 (TNR3+). The receptor source for this set is a human donor in good health. Some clones in this sample may be carry-over from other donors' samples.

The gene calls are TRBV14 and TRBJ2-5; TCRdb picks TRBD1, but there is no DNA to check that call. The CDR3 has 15 residues. Per germline, CDR1 SGHDN and CDR2 FVKESK. The CDR3: CASSHWTGGEETQYF.

The chain is built from TRBV25-1 and TRBJ1-2; the D gene TCRdb calls, TRBD1, cannot be checked with no DNA. Germline lookup yields CDR1 MGHDK and CDR2 SYGVNS. The CDR3 is made up of 13 amino acids. The CDR3 loop is CASSEQGIYGYTF.

The V call is TRBV7-8, the J call TRBJ2-7; the D gene TCRdb calls, TRBD1, cannot be checked with no DNA. The CDR3 has 15 amino acids. Germline lookup yields CDR1 SGHVS and CDR2 FQNEAQ. This chain's CDR3 is CASSKVPGHSSEQYF.

The V gene is TRBV5-1, the J gene TRBJ2-7; TCRdb proposes TRBD2, but this gene call is untestable without DNA. CDR1 SGHRS and CDR2 YFSETQ come from the germline V gene. This CDR3 contains 15 residues. The CDR3 loop reads CASSLGLATTYEQYF.

The chain couples TRBV29-1 to TRBJ2-7; no DNA is available, so the TRBD1 call from TCRdb remains unchecked. CDR3 length equals 14 residues. Looked up from germline, CDR1 is SQVTM and CDR2 is ANQGSEA. The chain's CDR3 is CSVETGTGTYEQYF.

The rearrangement uses TRBV11-2 and TRBJ2-1; TCRdb selects TRBD2, and the lack of DNA leaves this call unchecked. Germline assignment: CDR1 SGHAT and CDR2 FQNNGV. The CDR3 extends over 12 amino acids. This CDR3 is CVSSQTSGFRFF.

This CDR3 is CASSPLQETQYF. V gene TRBV7-9 combines with J gene TRBJ2-5. CDR3 length: 12 amino acids. Germline CDR1 and CDR2: SEHNR and FQNEAQ (reference sequence).

The chain uses TRBV29-1 and TRBJ2-5. CDR3 length equals 12 residues. Germline CDR1 SQVTM, CDR2 ANQGSEA. The CDR3 here is CSVEDTEATQYF. Complete variable domain (other parts from reference TRBV29-1 and TRBJ2-5): SAVISQKPSRDICQRGTSLTIQCQVDSQVTMMFWYRQQPGQSLTLIATANQGSEATYESGFVIDKFPISRPNLTFSTLTVSNMSPEDSSIYLCSVEDTEATQYFGPGTRLLVL.

V is TRBV21-1 and J is TRBJ2-1; without DNA, the TCRdb call of TRBD2 cannot be checked. TRBV21-1 is a pseudogene locus. This CDR3 is 17 amino acids long. CDR3 residues: CASPALRLEPRYNEQFF.

V gene TRBV29-1 combines with J gene TRBJ2-3; TCRdb designates TRBD1, a call that cannot be tested without DNA. This CDR3 contains 15 residues. From germline, CDR1 is SQVTM and CDR2 ANQGSEA. This CDR3 is CSVERTGGYGDTQYF.

The V and J genes are TRBV20-1 and TRBJ2-7. This CDR3 has 13 residues. The germline V gene encodes CDR1 DFQATT and CDR2 SNEGSKA (reference sequence). CDR3 sequence reads: CSARVRNLYEQHF.

The chain joins TRBV12-3 or TRBV12-4 to TRBJ2-2; TCRdb's assignment of TRBD1 cannot be checked, as there is no DNA. The CDR3 runs 15 residues. The CDR3 loop is CASSEDRANTGELFF.

The chain couples TRBV3-1 to TRBJ2-7; TCRdb picks TRBD2, but there is no DNA to check that call. The CDR3 is 15 amino acids. In germline, CDR1 is LGHDT, CDR2 YNNKEL (reference sequence). Here the CDR3 reads CASSQEGSGSGEQYF.

This sequence joins TRBV7-3 and TRBJ2-1. Germline CDR1 SGHTA, CDR2 FQGTGA. The CDR3 extends over 12 amino acids. CDR3 sequence reads: CASSLRSNEQFF.

V is TRBV4-1 and J is TRBJ2-5; TCRdb's assignment of TRBD1 cannot be checked, as there is no DNA. Germline values: CDR1 MGHRA, CDR2 YSYEKL. The CDR3 length is 16 residues. The CDR3 loop is CASSPRGDRVEETQYF.

The chain is built from TRBV28 and TRBJ2-7; TCRdb proposes TRBD1, but this gene call is untestable without DNA. This CDR3 has 15 amino acids. Looked up from germline, CDR1 is MDHEN and CDR2 is SYDVKM. The CDR3 reads CASTRVTGGPGEQYF.

This chain links TRBV7-6 with TRBJ1-1. Germline V gene data show CDR1 as SGHVS and CDR2 as FNYEAQ. The CDR3 is made up of 14 amino acids. CDR3 protein: CASSLGLGNTEAFF. Drawing the rest from reference TRBV7-6 and TRBJ1-1, the complete variable domain is GAGVSQSPRYKVTKRGQDVALRCDPISGHVSLYWYRQALGQGPEFLTYFNYEAQQDKSGLPNDRFSAERPEGSISTLTIQRTEQRDSAMYRCASSLGLGNTEAFFGQGTRLTVV.

This sequence joins TRBV7-2 and TRBJ2-7. Germline-derived CDR1 and CDR2 are SGHTA and FQGNSA. The CDR3 runs to 13 residues. CDR3 in amino acids: CASRLAGDYEQYF.

This rearrangement joins TRBV5-1 to TRBJ2-7; TCRdb calls TRBD1, which cannot be checked without DNA. Germline values: CDR1 SGHRS, CDR2 YFSETQ. The CDR3 covers 13 residues. The CDR3 reads CASSLLQGYEQYF.

This sequence joins TRBV14 and TRBJ2-7. Germline V gives CDR1 SGHDN, CDR2 FVKESK. This CDR3 is 12 amino acids long. This CDR3 reads CASSGQNYEQYF.

The chain is built from TRBV29-1 and TRBJ1-1. Germline values: CDR1 SQVTM, CDR2 ANQGSEA. This CDR3 has 12 residues. CDR3 protein: CSVEIRSAEAFF. The full variable domain, rest sourced from reference TRBV29-1 and TRBJ1-1, is SAVISQKPSRDICQRGTSLTIQCQVDSQVTMMFWYRQQPGQSLTLIATANQGSEATYESGFVIDKFPISRPNLTFSTLTVSNMSPEDSSIYLCSVEIRSAEAFFGQGTRLTVV.

The genes are TRBV19 and TRBJ2-7; the TCRdb call, TRBD1, lacks DNA for checking. Germline-derived CDR1 and CDR2 are LNHDA and SQIVND (reference sequence). The CDR3 is made up of 13 amino acids. The CDR3: CASSARQGYEQYF.

The chain has TRBV28 and TRBJ1-6. CDR3 size: 13 residues. Germline values: CDR1 MDHEN, CDR2 SYDVKM. The CDR3 loop is CASSLLGREPLHF.

This chain uses TRBV7-9 with TRBJ2-1. CDR1 is SEHNR and CDR2 is FQNEAQ in the germline V gene (reference sequence). CDR3 size: 13 residues. The CDR3 here is CASSLQDYNEQFF.

The V gene is TRBV7-2, the J gene TRBJ2-7; no DNA is available, so the TRBD1 call from TCRdb remains unchecked. Germline assignment: CDR1 SGHTA and CDR2 FQGNSA. The CDR3 spans 11 residues. The CDR3 region is CASRRGYEQYF.

The V and J genes are TRBV5-5 and TRBJ2-1; without DNA, the TCRdb call of TRBD1 cannot be checked. The germline CDR1 and CDR2 sequences are SGHKS and YYEKEE (reference sequence). The CDR3 has 13 residues. The CDR3 region is CASSPDGGNEQFF.